The 26 T cell receptor beta chains given below trace back to one sample, sequenced in a study of cytomegalovirus exposure and HLA in healthy donors. PCR amplification relied on 60 Vbeta primers (plus 13 Jbeta primers). Some clones are missing from TCRdb's copy, which holds only in-frame ones; the method was immunoSEQ multiplex PCR. The profile shows roughly 100,000 clones, about 78% of them singletons. What was sequenced was PBMCs. These receptors originate from a man aged 30 to 45 in good health and CMV-seronegative.

This clone was seen a few times. The V gene is TRBV4-1, the J gene TRBJ2-1; TRBD2 agrees at 8 bases. Unmatched junction bases numbered 5, after V lost 4 bases and J lost 9 bases. CDR3 length: 13 residues. The germline gives CDR1 MGHRA, CDR2 YSYEKL. DNA of the CDR3: TGCGCCAGCAGCCGAGACAGCGGGGGTGAGCAGTTCTTC. It specifies CASSRDSGGEQFF.

This sequence joins TRBV28 and TRBJ2-7, with 12 bases matching TRBD1. The ends lost 5 bases at V and 7 bases at J; junction bases unmatched: 9. This CDR3 region has 15 residues. Germline V gene sequence: CDR1 MDHEN, CDR2 SYDVKM. This chain's CDR3 is CASSPPGQGAGEQYF. The DNA for the CDR3 is TGTGCCAGCAGTCCCCCGGGACAGGGGGCGGGAGAGCAGTACTTC.

This clone was counted only a few times. The V gene is TRBV5-1, the J gene TRBJ1-4; D is undetermined. The V gene's germline CDR1 is SGHRS and CDR2 YFSETQ. The CDR3 totals 17 residues. V was trimmed by 3 bases and J by 0 bases, leaving 15 bases between them. This chain's CDR3 is CASSSGGRGATNEKLFF. The DNA for the CDR3 is TGCGCCAGCAGCTCCGGAGGGCGTGGGGCAACTAATGAAAAACTGTTTTTT.

J is TRBJ1-1 and V is TRBV4-1; weak D call: TRBD1 (6 bases). There are 15 residues in the CDR3. Trimming took 1 base from V and 7 from J, leaving 16 bases between them. The V gene's germline CDR1 is MGHRA and CDR2 YSYEKL. This chain's CDR3 is CASSQGQQGSFEAFF. As DNA, the CDR3 is TGCGCCAGCAGCCAAGGCCAACAGGGTAGCTTTGAAGCTTTCTTT.

The chain carries TRBV5-6 and TRBJ2-3, with 10 bases lining up with TRBD2. CDR1 is SGHDT and CDR2 is YYEEEE in the germline V gene. Trimming at V came to 5 bases and at J to 3 bases, leaving 9 bases not matched to a gene. The CDR3 extends over 16 amino acids. CDR3 in DNA: TGTGCCAGCAGACGAACTGGAGCGGGAGGGACAGATACGCAGTATTTT. As protein: CASRRTGAGGTDTQYF.

The count of this clone is one. The J gene is TRBJ2-3, the V gene TRBV5-4; possible D gene TRBD1, 5 bases. The CDR3 contains 14 residues. Germline V CDR1 and CDR2: SGHNT, YYREEE (reference sequence). The germline V and J ends were trimmed by 4 bases and 2 bases, with 11 bases remaining between them. In DNA form, the CDR3 reads TGTGCCAGCAGCGGCTACAGGACCACAGATACGCAGTATTTT. This translates into CASSGYRTTDTQYF.

V gene TRBV10-3 combines with J gene TRBJ2-3, with 12 bases identical to TRBD2. V shed 4 bases and J 3 bases; nucleotides not matched to a gene: 2. CDR3 size: 15 residues. The V gene's germline CDR1 is ENHRY and CDR2 SYGVKD. The CDR3 DNA follows: TGTGCCATCAGTGGGACTAGCGGGAAAACAGATACGCAGTATTTT. It codes for CAISGTSGKTDTQYF.

The V gene is TRBV11-2, the J gene TRBJ1-2, with 11 bases that match TRBD1. This CDR3 region has 17 residues. The J segment lost 7 bases and the V segment lost 0 bases, leaving 10 bases of the junction unmatched. Germline CDR1 and CDR2: SGHAT and FQNNGV. For the CDR3, the DNA is TGTGCCAGCAGCTTAGATCTAGGCGGACAGGGGGCTCTTGGCTACACCTTC. Translated: CASSLDLGGQGALGYTF.

The rearrangement links TRBV4-1 to TRBJ1-2; 7 bases are a match to TRBD1. The CDR3 runs 13 residues. Germline values: CDR1 MGHRA, CDR2 YSYEKL. Germline trimming cut 4 bases from V and 5 bases from J; bases unmatched to any gene: 4. The CDR3 region is CASSRDRAYGYTF. CDR3 sequence (DNA): TGCGCCAGCAGCCGAGACAGGGCGTATGGCTACACCTTC.

This clone was recorded only once. The CDR3 nucleotides read TGTGCCAGCAGCCCTGGACTAGCGTTGTCAACAGATACGCAGTATTTT. This gives the protein CASSPGLALSTDTQYF. The chain has TRBV5-8 and TRBJ2-3, with 9 bases fitting TRBD2. The J segment lost 3 bases and the V segment lost 4 bases, leaving 9 bases of the junction unmatched. CDR1 and CDR2 (germline): SGHTS, YDEGEE. The CDR3 loop spans 16 amino acids.

Only a few counts were recorded for this clone. V is TRBV10-3 and J is TRBJ1-2; 9 bases line up with TRBD1. V was clipped by 0 bases and J by 4 bases; unmatched bases: 6. CDR1 and CDR2 from the germline V gene are ENHRY and SYGVKD. CDR3 length: 16 amino acids. CDR3: CAISESKQGASYGYTF. CDR3 nucleotides: TGTGCCATCAGTGAGTCGAAACAGGGGGCATCCTATGGCTACACCTTC.

This clone was recorded only once. The chain links TRBV30 to TRBJ1-5, with TRBD1 matching 7 bases. V shed 1 base, J shed 7 bases, and the junction held 4 bases outside the gene matches. Germline assignment: CDR1 GTSNPN and CDR2 SVGIG (reference sequence). The CDR3 covers 13 residues. The CDR3 is CAWSGQGRQPQHF. DNA of the CDR3: TGTGCCTGGAGTGGACAGGGACGCCAGCCCCAGCATTTT.

The genes are TRBV2 and TRBJ2-5; no clear D. This CDR3 has 13 residues. Germline assignment: CDR1 SNHLY and CDR2 FYNNEI. V was cut by 2 bases and J by 4 bases, with 8 bases left in between. CDR3 residues: CASSELELETQYF. The CDR3 coding sequence is TGTGCCAGCAGTGAACTTGAGTTAGAGACCCAGTACTTC. Supplemented by reference TRBV2 and TRBJ2-5, the full variable domain reads EPEVTQTPSHQVTQMGQEVILRCVPISNHLYFYWYRQILGQKVEFLVSFYNNEISEKSEIFDDQFSVERPDGSNFTLKIRSTKLEDSAMYFCASSELELETQYFGPGTRLLVL.

The chain uses TRBV4-1 and TRBJ1-2; D may be TRBD1 (6 bases). The CDR3 has 16 amino acids. V lost 2 bases to trimming and J lost 2 bases, with 15 bases between them. Germline CDR1 reads MGHRA; CDR2 reads YSYEKL. CDR3 region: CASSQPRQGSNYGYTF. The CDR3 DNA follows: TGCGCCAGCAGCCAACCTCGTCAGGGGAGCAACTATGGCTACACCTTC.

The chain couples TRBV4-3 to TRBJ1-2, with D perhaps TRBD1 (5 bases). The CDR3 is 16 amino acids. V lost 4 bases and J lost 0, with 15 bases in between. The germline gives CDR1 LGHNA, CDR2 YSLEER. This chain's CDR3 is CASSPEAGLSNYGYTF. The CDR3 DNA follows: TGCGCCAGCAGCCCCGAAGCGGGGCTTTCTAACTATGGCTACACCTTC.

The chain recombines TRBV13 with TRBJ2-7; maybe TRBD1 (5 bases). Trimming removed 3 bases from V and 3 bases from J, with 12 bases in between. The CDR3 totals 14 residues. The germline V gene encodes CDR1 PRHDT and CDR2 FYEKMQ (reference sequence). For the CDR3, the DNA is TGTGCCAGCAGCTTCGCAGGGCGAGGCTACGAGCAGTACTTC. It is translated as CASSFAGRGYEQYF.

The chain joins TRBV7-8 to TRBJ1-1, with D possibly matching TRBD1 (6 bases). The V end lost 3 bases, the J end lost 0 bases, and 8 bases lay between the germline ends. In germline, CDR1 is SGHVS, CDR2 FQNEAQ. The CDR3 covers 14 residues. The CDR3 protein is CASSFGQMNTEAFF. The DNA of the CDR3 is TGTGCCAGCAGCTTTGGACAGATGAACACTGAAGCTTTCTTT.

The chain joins TRBV25-1 to TRBJ2-7; 10 nucleotides align to TRBD1. Germline loops: CDR1 MGHDK, CDR2 SYGVNS. The J segment lost 2 bases and the V segment lost 5 bases, leaving 6 bases of the junction unmatched. This CDR3 spans 15 amino acids. This chain's CDR3 is CASSRGTGAAYEQYF. CDR3 nucleotide sequence: TGTGCCAGCAGTAGAGGGACAGGGGCGGCCTACGAGCAGTACTTC.

This clone has more than one count but fewer than ten. The same CDR3 is also encoded by other DNA sequences in this sample. The J gene is TRBJ2-3, the V gene TRBV5-4; D not certain. This CDR3 spans 13 amino acids. Germline lookup yields CDR1 SGHNT and CDR2 YYREEE (reference sequence). Trimming left V 0 bases short and J 5 bases short, with 7 bases between. The CDR3: CASSLAGVDTQYF. The DNA of the CDR3 is TGTGCCAGCAGCTTGGCCGGAGTAGATACGCAGTATTTT.

The CDR3 sequence is CASSLPPSTGELFF. The CDR3 DNA is TGTGCCAGCAGCTTACCTCCTAGCACCGGGGAGCTGTTTTTT. The rearrangement links TRBV7-9 to TRBJ2-2; D remains ambiguous. V gave up 2 bases and J gave up 4 bases, with 8 bases separating them. From germline, CDR1 is SEHNR and CDR2 FQNEAQ (reference sequence). The CDR3 has 14 amino acids.

The rearrangement links TRBV14 to TRBJ1-1, with 9 bases lining up with TRBD1. Germline V lookup: CDR1 SGHDN, CDR2 FVKESK. The junction had 5 bases not matched to a gene; V was cut back by 5 bases and J by 4 bases. The CDR3 has 14 residues. CDR3: CASSSTGGSTEAFF. CDR3 coding DNA: TGTGCCAGCAGCTCGACAGGGGGGAGCACTGAAGCTTTCTTT.

The chain has TRBV6-1 and TRBJ1-1; D perhaps matches TRBD1 (6 bases). The length of the CDR3 is 15 residues. Germline values: CDR1 MNHNS, CDR2 SASEGT. V was pared by 6 bases and J by 1 base, with 15 bases between. CDR3 sequence: CASREPATGNTEAFF. The CDR3 nucleotides are TGTGCCAGCAGGGAGCCCGCGACAGGGAACACTGAAGCTTTCTTT.

The DNA of the CDR3 is TGTGCCACCTTGGGGACAGGGCGTGAAAAACTGTTTTTT. Encoded protein: CATLGTGREKLFF. The chain carries TRBV28 and TRBJ1-4; 9 bases align to TRBD1. The CDR3 totals 13 residues. Germline V gene data show CDR1 as MDHEN and CDR2 as SYDVKM. V lost 10 bases to trimming and J lost 7 bases; unmatched junction nucleotides: 7.

This chain links TRBV9 with TRBJ2-2; 7 bases align to TRBD1. V lost 0 bases and J lost 4; bases outside the gene matches: 3. Germline V gene sequence: CDR1 SGDLS, CDR2 YYNGEE. This CDR3 region has 15 residues. CDR3 DNA: TGTGCCAGCAGCGTAGTGGGACAGACCACCGGGGAGCTGTTTTTT. It encodes CASSVVGQTTGELFF.

V gene TRBV6-1 combines with J gene TRBJ2-7; TRBD1 aligns across 10 bases. The germline V gene encodes CDR1 MNHNS and CDR2 SASEGT. With V trimmed by 4 bases and J by 2 bases, 2 bases remained unmatched. The CDR3 length is 14 residues. DNA of the CDR3: TGTGCCAGCAGTGGACAGGGGGCAACCTACGAGCAGTACTTC. It codes for CASSGQGATYEQYF.

V and J are TRBV14 and TRBJ2-3; D unclear. Deletions cut 1 base from V and 4 bases from J, with 9 bases between. Germline CDR1 SGHDN, CDR2 FVKESK. This CDR3 contains 14 residues. As DNA, the CDR3 is TGTGCCAGCAGCCAAGCGTTTTTGTCAGATACGCAGTATTTT. Translation: CASSQAFLSDTQYF.